This entry lists 31 T cell receptor beta chains sequenced from one sample in a study of shared clonotypes between healthy human individuals (TCRdb year 2020). Libraries were prepared through the immunoSEQ multiplex PCR assay. TCRdb re-hosts the immuneACCESS table, in-frame sequences only. Its copies lack some clones; in the studies checked, an unresolved V gene accounts for under half of them, and the cause for the rest is not known. The table for this sample lists millions of clones; 85% to 95% of them were counted only once. Together, the top ten hold 0.13% of the sample. The specimen was naive CD4+ T cells sorted from blood. This sample's cell subset or site label indicates: CD45RA+ positively selected. The receptor source for this set is a man between 18 and 29 years old in good health.

The chain couples TRBV7-2 to TRBJ2-7; TRBD2 is a possible D gene (6 bases). The CDR3 length is 14 residues. V was trimmed by 4 bases and J by 4 bases, leaving 14 bases between them. Germline assignment: CDR1 SGHTA and CDR2 FQGNSA. The CDR3 loop reads CASSYRLDGYEQYF. CDR3 coding DNA: TGTGCCAGCAGCTATCGACTAGATGGGTACGAGCAGTACTTC.

This rearrangement joins TRBV18 to TRBJ2-5; TRBD2 matches at 11 bases. Trimming removed 2 bases from V and 5 bases from J; junction bases left unmatched: 4. This CDR3 has 15 residues. Germline CDR1 and CDR2: KGHSH and LQKENI. The CDR3 bases are TGTGCCAGCTCACCAACTAGCGGGGGATCGGAGACCCAGTACTTC. It encodes CASSPTSGGSETQYF.

The rearrangement uses TRBV5-6 and TRBJ1-3, with no clear D. With 3 bases removed from V and 2 bases from J, the gap between germline ends came to 15 bases. This CDR3 spans 16 amino acids. Germline-derived CDR1 and CDR2 are SGHDT and YYEEEE. CDR3 sequence: CASSSGPREAGNTIYF. CDR3 bases: TGTGCCAGCAGCTCAGGTCCGCGGGAGGCTGGAAACACCATATATTTT.

Comment on this clone: The same CDR3 also results from other DNA sequences found in this sample. The chain joins TRBV20-1 to TRBJ2-1, with D hard to call. The germline V gene has CDR1 DFQATT and CDR2 SNEGSKA (reference sequence). This CDR3 spans 11 amino acids. V lost 3 bases, J lost 3 bases, and 3 bases lay in between. CDR3: CSARIYNEQFF. The CDR3 nucleotides read TGCAGTGCTAGGATCTACAATGAGCAGTTCTTC.

The V call is TRBV28, the J call TRBJ1-6; 12 nucleotides align to TRBD1. Per germline, CDR1 MDHEN and CDR2 SYDVKM. This CDR3 region has 15 residues. The trim removed 4 bases at V and 10 bases at J, leaving 5 bases unmatched. Written as DNA, the CDR3 is TGTGCCAGCAGTTCGGGACAGGGGGCAAGGTCACCCCTCCACTTT. It is translated as CASSSGQGARSPLHF.

The chain recombines TRBV7-9 with TRBJ2-1; D may be TRBD1 or TRBD2 (5 bases each). Germline values: CDR1 SEHNR, CDR2 FQNEAQ (reference sequence). There are 15 residues in the CDR3. Trimming took 6 bases from V and 3 from J, leaving 15 bases between them. The CDR3 sequence is CASSRNLGVYNEQFF. Written as DNA, the CDR3 is TGTGCCAGCAGTAGAAACCTGGGGGTCTACAATGAGCAGTTCTTC.

V and J are TRBV18 and TRBJ1-5; TRBD1 might be the D (6 bases). Germline V gene sequence: CDR1 KGHSH, CDR2 LQKENI. Trimming removed 2 bases from V and 1 base from J, with 9 bases in between. The CDR3 length is 15 residues. This CDR3 reads CASSPFQGSNQPQHF. The CDR3 DNA reads as TGTGCCAGCTCACCATTCCAGGGGAGCAATCAGCCCCAGCATTTT. The variable domain in full, completed from reference TRBV18 and TRBJ1-5, reads NAGVMQNPRHLVRRRGQEARLRCSPMKGHSHVYWYRQLPEEGLKFMVYLQKENIIDESGMPKERFSAEFPKEGPSILRIQQVVRGDSAAYFCASSPFQGSNQPQHFGDGTRLSIL.

With regard to this clone: This specimen includes other DNA sequences encoding the same CDR3. This chain joins TRBV2 and TRBJ1-5, with 9 bases aligning to TRBD1. The CDR3 spans 15 residues. The V gene end was trimmed by 6 bases and the J gene end by 1 base; junction bases not matched to a gene: 4. Looked up from germline, CDR1 is SNHLY and CDR2 is FYNNEI. The CDR3 DNA follows: TGTGCCAGCAGCCCCGGACAGGGGAGCAATCAGCCCCAGCATTTT. Translating gives CASSPGQGSNQPQHF.

This chain connects TRBV14 to TRBJ1-6, with D possibly TRBD1 on 6 matching bases. The CDR3 consists of 14 residues. From germline, CDR1 is SGHDN and CDR2 FVKESK. Trimming cost V 4 bases and J 7 bases, with 11 bases left between them. The CDR3 reads CASSLFTGNSPLHF. The CDR3 DNA reads as TGTGCCAGCAGCCTATTTACAGGGAATTCACCCCTCCACTTT.

J is TRBJ1-2 and V is TRBV5-1, with TRBD1 matching over 7 bases. Germline assignment: CDR1 SGHRS and CDR2 YFSETQ. This CDR3 spans 16 amino acids. Trimming took 0 bases from V and 4 from J; bases not matched to a gene: 9. The CDR3: CASSLADDRETYGYTF. DNA for the CDR3: TGCGCCAGCAGCTTGGCCGACGACAGGGAGACCTATGGCTACACCTTC.

This chain uses TRBV6-6 with TRBJ2-7, with 9 positions matching TRBD1. Germline loops: CDR1 MNHNY, CDR2 SVGAGI (reference sequence). The CDR3 is 15 amino acids. V was pared by 6 bases and J by 3 bases, with 9 bases of the junction left unmatched. Written as DNA, the CDR3 is TGTGCCAGCAGCTCCGGGACAGGGCGCCTCTACGAGCAGTACTTC. Encoded protein: CASSSGTGRLYEQYF.

This chain links TRBV27 with TRBJ2-5, with 13 nucleotides matching TRBD2. Germline values: CDR1 MNHEY, CDR2 SMNVEV (reference sequence). There are 16 residues in the CDR3. J lost 5 bases, V lost 5 bases, and 8 bases had no gene match. The CDR3 reads CASSTSGGAWVETQYF. Here the CDR3 DNA reads TGTGCCAGCAGTACTAGCGGGGGGGCCTGGGTGGAGACCCAGTACTTC.

CDR3 DNA sequence: TGTGCCAGCAGTCCCGGGACTAGCCCTTACAATGAGCAGTTCTTC. Encoded protein: CASSPGTSPYNEQFF. The rearrangement links TRBV6-5 to TRBJ2-1; 9 positions agree with TRBD2. J was trimmed by 4 bases and V by 5 bases; bases with no gene match: 6. This CDR3 has 15 amino acids. Looked up from germline, CDR1 is MNHEY and CDR2 is SVGAGI.

The chain joins TRBV30 to TRBJ2-3; TRBD1 agrees at 10 bases. This CDR3 spans 15 amino acids. The V gene end was trimmed by 5 bases and the J gene end by 2 bases; junction bases not matched to a gene: 7. Germline CDR1 and CDR2: GTSNPN and SVGIG (reference sequence). The CDR3 is CAWVGRQGATDTQYF. For the CDR3, the DNA is TGTGCCTGGGTAGGGCGACAGGGGGCCACAGATACGCAGTATTTT.

V and J are TRBV5-4 and TRBJ2-7, with 10 positions matching TRBD2. V trimming: 5 bases; J trimming: 2 bases; junction bases outside the gene matches: 10. CDR1 is SGHNT, CDR2 YYREEE, per germline (reference sequence). The CDR3 is made up of 16 amino acids. The CDR3 loop reads CASRKGSSGSTYEQYF. The DNA for the CDR3 is TGTGCCAGCAGAAAAGGGTCTAGCGGGAGTACCTACGAGCAGTACTTC.

The chain carries TRBV5-1 and TRBJ2-5; 10 bases align to TRBD2. The ends lost 4 bases at V and 3 bases at J; junction bases unmatched: 3. This CDR3 spans 14 amino acids. Germline V gives CDR1 SGHRS, CDR2 YFSETQ. The DNA for the CDR3 is TGCGCCAGCAGCAATGGACTAGCGGAAGAGACCCAGTACTTC. The encoded protein is CASSNGLAEETQYF.

In the case of this clone: The sample has other DNA sequences that encode this CDR3 too. The chain couples TRBV5-1 to TRBJ1-6, with a possible D match to TRBD1 (5 bases). From germline, CDR1 is SGHRS and CDR2 YFSETQ. V was pared by 0 bases and J by 6 bases, with 7 bases between. The CDR3 contains 14 residues. As DNA, the CDR3 is TGCGCCAGCAGCTTGGGGGACCTTAATTCACCCCTCCACTTT. It translates to CASSLGDLNSPLHF.

V gene TRBV7-2 combines with J gene TRBJ2-7; D possibly corresponds to TRBD2 (7 bases). The germline V and J ends were trimmed by 5 bases and 7 bases, with 24 bases remaining between them. Germline CDR1 and CDR2: SGHTA and FQGNSA. The CDR3 has 16 residues. The CDR3 loop is CASSLALGGGSGEQYF. In DNA, the CDR3 is TGTGCCAGCAGCCTGGCGTTAGGGGGGGGATCGGGAGAGCAGTACTTC.

The chain links TRBV7-2 to TRBJ2-7; tentative D call: TRBD1 (5 bases). The CDR3 has 15 residues. V lost 1 base and J 2 bases, leaving 12 bases between the germline ends. Per germline, CDR1 SGHTA and CDR2 FQGNSA. The CDR3 is CASSLVRDGAYEQYF. The CDR3 DNA follows: TGTGCCAGCAGCTTAGTCAGGGATGGGGCCTACGAGCAGTACTTC.

The chain uses TRBV6-6 and TRBJ1-1; perhaps TRBD1 as D (5 bases). Germline V gene data show CDR1 as MNHNY and CDR2 as SVGAGI (reference sequence). This CDR3 comprises 14 residues. V lost 9 bases and J lost 0, with 14 bases in between. The CDR3: CARNPGRLNTEAFF. DNA for the CDR3: TGTGCCAGGAACCCGGGACGGTTGAACACTGAAGCTTTCTTT.

This clone was observed once. V usage is TRBV4-3 and J usage is TRBJ2-1; 11 positions agree with TRBD2. V shed 0 bases and J 6 bases; nucleotides not matched to a gene: 1. There are 15 residues in the CDR3. Per the germline V gene, CDR1 is LGHNA and CDR2 is YSLEER. CDR3 sequence (DNA): TGCGCCAGCAGCCAAGAAACTAGCGGGAGCAATGAGCAGTTCTTC. This encodes CASSQETSGSNEQFF.

This chain uses TRBV27 with TRBJ1-2, with 8 bases that match TRBD1. This CDR3 is built from 14 residues. With V trimmed by 3 bases and J by 8 bases, 8 bases remained unmatched. Germline V gene lookup returns CDR1 MNHEY and CDR2 SMNVEV (reference sequence). The CDR3 protein is CASSFRTGPGGYTF. The CDR3 region has the DNA TGTGCCAGCAGTTTCCGGACAGGGCCGGGAGGCTACACCTTC.

Concerning this clone itself: The sample contains more than one DNA sequence encoding this CDR3. This chain links TRBV10-3 with TRBJ2-5; 9 positions match TRBD1. The CDR3 runs to 15 residues. CDR1 is ENHRY and CDR2 is SYGVKD in the germline V gene. J was trimmed by 2 bases and V by 2 bases; bases with no gene match: 3. Here the CDR3 DNA reads TGTGCCATCAGTGAGGGGGACAGGGATCAAGAGACCCAGTACTTC. Protein sequence: CAISEGDRDQETQYF.

This rearrangement joins TRBV6-6 to TRBJ2-2; TRBD2 matches 13 bases. Germline trimming cut 2 bases from V and 7 bases from J; bases unmatched to any gene: 1. Germline-derived CDR1 and CDR2 are MNHNY and SVGAGI (reference sequence). CDR3 length equals 15 residues. CDR3 in amino acids: CASSYRTSGSGELFF. The CDR3 region has the DNA TGTGCCAGCAGTTACAGGACTAGCGGGAGCGGGGAGCTGTTTTTT.

The chain carries TRBV27 and TRBJ1-2; perhaps TRBD1 as D (5 bases). From germline, CDR1 is MNHEY and CDR2 SMNVEV (reference sequence). V lost 1 base, J lost 4 bases, and 13 bases lay in between. The CDR3 totals 15 residues. The CDR3 coding sequence is TGTGCCAGCAGTTTATGGGCCGGGACGGCCTATGGCTACACCTTC. Residues: CASSLWAGTAYGYTF.

The chain has TRBV9 and TRBJ2-5, with D possibly being TRBD2 (7 bases). The germline V gene encodes CDR1 SGDLS and CDR2 YYNGEE. CDR3 length: 16 amino acids. Trimming removed 0 bases from V and 7 bases from J, with 19 bases in between. The CDR3 spells CASSVASSAGEGTQYF. The CDR3 bases are TGTGCCAGCAGCGTAGCGTCGTCGGCAGGGGAGGGGACCCAGTACTTC.

Written as DNA, the CDR3 is TGTGCCAGCAGCTCCCTCCCGGGGGTTACAGATACGCAGTATTTT. Its translation is CASSSLPGVTDTQYF. The genes are TRBV7-3 and TRBJ2-3, with D possibly TRBD2 on 6 matching bases. Trimming removed 4 bases from V and 3 bases from J, with 14 bases in between. Germline values: CDR1 SGHTA, CDR2 FQGTGA. The CDR3 consists of 15 residues.

Of note for this clone: This sample also contains other DNA sequences that code for the same CDR3. J is TRBJ2-1 and V is TRBV5-1, with D possibly being TRBD2 (7 bases). This CDR3 is built from 15 residues. The germline V gene encodes CDR1 SGHRS and CDR2 YFSETQ. V lost 1 base to trimming and J lost 4 bases, with 12 bases between them. CDR3 in amino acids: CASSLNGGQYNEQFF. CDR3 DNA: TGCGCCAGCAGCTTGAACGGGGGGCAGTACAATGAGCAGTTCTTC.

The gene calls are TRBV9 and TRBJ2-7; 7 bases line up with TRBD1. V lost 0 bases, J lost 2 bases, and 8 bases stayed unmatched. Germline values: CDR1 SGDLS, CDR2 YYNGEE. The CDR3 runs 16 residues. The CDR3, as DNA: TGTGCCAGCAGCGTAGAGGCACAGGGGATTCCCTACGAGCAGTACTTC. It translates to CASSVEAQGIPYEQYF.

Turning to this clone: Other DNA variants within this sample encode the same CDR3. The chain uses TRBV2 and TRBJ2-3, with TRBD2 as a possible D gene (6 bases). V gave up 5 bases and J gave up 2 bases, with 11 bases separating them. Germline CDR1 is SNHLY and CDR2 is FYNNEI. The CDR3 totals 14 residues. DNA for the CDR3: TGTGCCAGCAGTCGACTAGTTTCCACAGATACGCAGTATTTT. It translates to CASSRLVSTDTQYF. Based on the CDR3 plus reference TRBV2 and TRBJ2-3, the full variable domain is EPEVTQTPSHQVTQMGQEVILRCVPISNHLYFYWYRQILGQKVEFLVSFYNNEISEKSEIFDDQFSVERPDGSNFTLKIRSTKLEDSAMYFCASSRLVSTDTQYFGPGTRLTVL.

The genes are TRBV11-2 and TRBJ2-5; 9 nucleotides match TRBD1. V lost 8 bases and J lost 2; bases outside the gene matches: 12. This CDR3 comprises 16 residues. Per germline, CDR1 SGHAT and CDR2 FQNNGV. CDR3 residues: CASVGSDRGRQETQYF. The CDR3 DNA is TGTGCCAGCGTGGGGTCGGACAGGGGTAGACAAGAGACCCAGTACTTC.